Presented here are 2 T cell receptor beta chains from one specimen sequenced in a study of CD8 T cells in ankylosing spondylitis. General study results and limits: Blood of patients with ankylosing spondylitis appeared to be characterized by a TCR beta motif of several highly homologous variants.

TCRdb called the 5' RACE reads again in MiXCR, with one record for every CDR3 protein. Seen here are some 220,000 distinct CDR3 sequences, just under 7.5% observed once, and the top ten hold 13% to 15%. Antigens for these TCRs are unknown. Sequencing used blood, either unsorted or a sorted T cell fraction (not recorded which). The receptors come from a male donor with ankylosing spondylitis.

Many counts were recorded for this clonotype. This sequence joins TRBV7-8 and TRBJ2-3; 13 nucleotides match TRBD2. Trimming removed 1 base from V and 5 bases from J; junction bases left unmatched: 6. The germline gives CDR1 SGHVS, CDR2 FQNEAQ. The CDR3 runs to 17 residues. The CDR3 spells CASSLEVTSGGRDTQYF. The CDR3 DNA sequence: TGTGCCAGCAGCTTAGAGGTGACTAGCGGGGGGCGAGATACGCAGTATTTT.

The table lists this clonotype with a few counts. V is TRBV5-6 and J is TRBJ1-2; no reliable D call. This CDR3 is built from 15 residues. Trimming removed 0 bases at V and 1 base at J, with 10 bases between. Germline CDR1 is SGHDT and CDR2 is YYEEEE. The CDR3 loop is CASSLELGLNYGYTF. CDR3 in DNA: TGTGCCAGCAGCTTGGAGCTCGGTCTTAACTATGGCTACACCTTC.